Listed here are 3 T cell receptor beta chains from one sample, sequenced in a study of Ad26.COV2.S vaccination and SARS-CoV-2 variants. The treatment here: about 20 received Ad26.COV2.S at low or high dose, single or two shots; 5 received placebo; per-sample allocation not given. Samples were taken on day 63 after the first vaccine or placebo injection. TCRdb's table, derived via immunoSEQ multiplex PCR, lists solely in-frame clones and lacks some. This repertoire shows hundreds of thousands of clones, roughly 90% found once; its top ten account for roughly 1.5%. Sequenced here: peripheral blood, sampled in a trial of Ad26.COV2.S vaccine versus placebo. The receptors derive from a person aged 18-65 years who received the Ad26.COV2.S COVID-19 vaccine or a placebo.

In its sample, this clone was seen a few times. The chain is built from TRBV3-1 (or the pseudogene TRBV3-2) and TRBJ2-3; 7 bases agree with TRBD1. Germline CDR1 LGHDT, CDR2 YNNKEL (reference sequence). CDR3 length: 15 amino acids. With V trimmed by 4 bases and J by 8 bases, 12 bases remained unmatched. The CDR3 bases are TGTGCCAGCAGCCGTATGACGGGACAGATTCCTACGCAGTATTTT. As protein: CASSRMTGQIPTQYF.

The chain joins TRBV5-8 to TRBJ1-6; possible D gene TRBD1, 6 bases. This CDR3 region has 15 residues. CDR1 SGHTS and CDR2 YDEGEE come from the germline V gene. V lost 5 bases to trimming and J lost 4 bases, with 13 bases between them. The CDR3 region has the DNA TGTGCCAGCAGGCCCCGGACAGATTATAATTCACCCCTCCACTTT. It encodes CASRPRTDYNSPLHF.

V is TRBV4-3 and J is TRBJ1-1; TRBD1 aligns across 9 bases. The CDR3 extends over 14 amino acids. V dropped 1 base and J dropped 6; count of bases not matched to a gene: 3. CDR1 and CDR2 from the germline V gene are LGHNA and YSLEER. In DNA, the CDR3 is TGCGCCAGCAGCCAAGTCGGACAGGGGTCTGAAGCTTTCTTT. Protein: CASSQVGQGSEAFF.